One sample yielded the 28 T cell receptor beta chains listed below, sequenced in a study of cytomegalovirus exposure and HLA in healthy donors. PCR used 60 Vbeta primers and 13 Jbeta primers. Generated by immunoSEQ multiplex PCR, the TCRdb table keeps only in-frame clones and is missing some. The sample contains 120,000 to 150,000 clones, around three quarters of which appear only once. Sequencing was done on a sample of PBMCs. The receptors come from a man between 18 and 35 years old in good health and CMV-seronegative.

The chain has TRBV6-5 and TRBJ2-7; maybe TRBD2 (6 bases). The V end was cut by 5 bases, the J end by 7 bases, with 15 bases between. CDR1 MNHEY and CDR2 SVGAGI come from the germline V gene. The CDR3 length is 13 residues. The CDR3 loop is CASSPGTLGEQYF. In DNA form, the CDR3 reads TGTGCCAGCAGTCCCGGGACTCTGGGGGAGCAGTACTTC.

This rearrangement joins TRBV27 to TRBJ1-1, with 7 bases matching TRBD1. The CDR3 covers 14 residues. Germline CDR1 is MNHEY and CDR2 is SMNVEV (reference sequence). V gave up 6 bases and J gave up 5 bases; unmatched junction bases: 9. CDR3 protein: CASSRQGGWTEAFF. The CDR3 region has the DNA TGTGCCAGCAGCCGACAGGGCGGGTGGACTGAAGCTTTCTTT.

This chain connects TRBV27 to TRBJ1-1; 8 bases map to TRBD1. The junction had 7 bases not matched to a gene; V was cut back by 3 bases and J by 4 bases. CDR3 length: 15 residues. Germline V CDR1 and CDR2: MNHEY, SMNVEV (reference sequence). CDR3 residues: CASSFTQGAGTEAFF. For the CDR3, the DNA is TGTGCCAGCAGTTTCACGCAGGGGGCGGGCACTGAAGCTTTCTTT.

The count of this clone is one. V is TRBV7-2 and J is TRBJ1-2; 7 bases align to TRBD1. The V segment lost 5 bases and the J segment 8 bases; nucleotides outside the gene matches: 14. Germline V gives CDR1 SGHTA, CDR2 FQGNSA. The CDR3 runs to 15 residues. The CDR3 loop reads CASSPDRPSPRGYTF. The CDR3 bases are TGTGCCAGCAGCCCGGACAGGCCCTCCCCTAGAGGCTACACCTTC.

The rearrangement uses TRBV6-6 and TRBJ1-1; TRBD1 might be the D (6 bases). Trimming left V 7 bases short and J 6 bases short, with 21 bases between. Germline loops: CDR1 MNHNY, CDR2 SVGAGI (reference sequence). The CDR3 runs to 15 residues. CDR3 sequence reads: CASIPRQGLVSEAFF. The DNA of the CDR3 is TGTGCCAGCATTCCAAGGCAGGGGTTGGTATCTGAAGCTTTCTTT.

This clone was found a few times. CDR3 residues: CAINQAGGTEAFF. The CDR3 region has the DNA TGTGCCATCAACCAGGCAGGGGGCACTGAAGCTTTCTTT. The rearrangement joins TRBV10-3 to TRBJ1-1, with 7 bases aligning to TRBD1. Germline CDR1 and CDR2: ENHRY and SYGVKD. The CDR3 is 13 residues long. V lost 7 bases to trimming and J lost 4 bases; unmatched junction nucleotides: 6.

The rearrangement joins TRBV5-1 to TRBJ1-6, with 10 bases identical to TRBD1. J was trimmed by 10 bases and V by 0 bases; bases with no gene match: 7. Germline V CDR1 and CDR2: SGHRS, YFSETQ. The CDR3 is 16 residues long. CDR3: CASSLEKTGGLSPLHF. For the CDR3, the DNA is TGCGCCAGCAGCTTGGAAAAGACAGGGGGCCTGTCACCCCTCCACTTT. Filled out from reference TRBV5-1 and TRBJ1-6, the complete variable domain reads KAGVTQTPRYLIKTRGQQVTLSCSPISGHRSVSWYQQTPGQGLQFLFEYFSETQRNKGNFPGRFSGRQFSNSRSEMNVSTLELGDSALYLCASSLEKTGGLSPLHFGNGTRLTVT.

J is TRBJ2-1 and V is TRBV6-1; D is ambiguous. Germline loops: CDR1 MNHNS, CDR2 SASEGT. The CDR3 length is 12 residues. Trimming shortened V by 3 bases and J by 7 bases, and 7 bases separated the two germline ends. In nucleotides, the CDR3 is TGTGCCAGCAGTGACCTCTTAAATGAGCAGTTCTTC. Its protein product is CASSDLLNEQFF.

The V call is TRBV18, the J call TRBJ1-2; D unclear. Germline V CDR1 and CDR2: KGHSH, LQKENI. V was cut by 2 bases and J by 3 bases, with 7 bases left in between. The CDR3 is 13 residues long. This CDR3 reads CASSPEDYYGYTF. DNA for the CDR3: TGTGCCAGCTCACCAGAGGATTACTATGGCTACACCTTC. Using reference TRBV18 and TRBJ1-2 for the parts outside the CDR3, the full variable domain is NAGVMQNPRHLVRRRGQEARLRCSPMKGHSHVYWYRQLPEEGLKFMVYLQKENIIDESGMPKERFSAEFPKEGPSILRIQQVVRGDSAAYFCASSPEDYYGYTFGSGTRLTVV.

This sequence joins TRBV4-2 and TRBJ1-1, with 8 bases lining up with TRBD1. Germline CDR1 and CDR2: LGHNA and YNFKEQ. The V segment lost 4 bases and the J segment 7 bases; nucleotides outside the gene matches: 11. The CDR3 totals 15 residues. CDR3 coding DNA: TGTGCCAGCAGCCCAATCCAGGGGGCGAGGGGTGAAGCTTTCTTT. It codes for CASSPIQGARGEAFF.

The chain couples TRBV9 to TRBJ2-3, with D maybe TRBD2 (6 bases). CDR1 and CDR2 from the germline V gene are SGDLS and YYNGEE. The V end was cut by 4 bases, the J end by 1 base, with 13 bases between. The CDR3 runs to 15 residues. In DNA form, the CDR3 reads TGTGCCAGCAGCCTGCGGGAAAGGGGCACAGATACGCAGTATTTT. Its translation: CASSLRERGTDTQYF.

The V call is TRBV5-4, the J call TRBJ2-5; a possible D gene is TRBD2 (7 bases). The CDR3 extends over 17 amino acids. V was cut by 1 base and J by 4 bases, with 20 bases left in between. Germline V gives CDR1 SGHNT, CDR2 YYREEE (reference sequence). This CDR3 is CASSLSGLGGSGETQYF. The CDR3 region has the DNA TGTGCCAGCAGCTTGTCTGGACTAGGGGGGAGCGGAGAGACCCAGTACTTC.

The V gene is TRBV11-2, the J gene TRBJ2-3; 11 nucleotides align to TRBD2. CDR3 length equals 17 residues. Germline V lookup: CDR1 SGHAT, CDR2 FQNNGV. The V and J ends lost 6 bases and 3 bases, in that order; junction bases with no gene match: 11. CDR3 DNA: TGTGCCAGCAGACCTTGGGGACTAGCGGCGAATACAGATACGCAGTATTTT. Translation: CASRPWGLAANTDTQYF.

The chain has TRBV7-4 and TRBJ2-4; D is uncertain. Trimming removed 5 bases at V and 6 bases at J, with 8 bases between. The CDR3 is made up of 12 amino acids. CDR1 is SGHVT and CDR2 is SQSDAQ in the germline V gene. CDR3 coding DNA: TGTGCCAGCAGCCGCCAGTCAAACATTCAGTACTTC. Its translation is CASSRQSNIQYF.

The chain couples TRBV29-1 to TRBJ2-7, with TRBD1 matching 10 bases. The CDR3 is made up of 15 amino acids. Germline CDR1 reads SQVTM; CDR2 reads ANQGSEA. The V and J ends lost 4 bases and 1 base, in that order; junction bases with no gene match: 7. In nucleotides, the CDR3 is TGCAGCGTTGCCCAGGACAGGGGGAGGTCCTACGAGCAGTACTTC. Its protein is CSVAQDRGRSYEQYF.

This clone has just a few counts. The V call is TRBV9, the J call TRBJ2-7; the D is unclear. Looked up from germline, CDR1 is SGDLS and CDR2 is YYNGEE. Between the trimmed V and J ends, which lost 0 bases and 4 bases, there was a span of 11 bases. The length of the CDR3 is 14 residues. The CDR3 spells CASSVVPTGYEQYF. The CDR3 DNA reads TGTGCCAGCAGCGTAGTGCCGACTGGGTACGAGCAGTACTTC.

This chain joins TRBV5-4 and TRBJ2-5; D possibly corresponds to TRBD1 (5 bases). The CDR3 loop spans 13 amino acids. CDR1 is SGHNT, CDR2 YYREEE, per germline (reference sequence). Trimming left V 2 bases short and J 8 bases short, with 13 bases between. In nucleotides, the CDR3 is TGTGCCAGCAGCTTCGACAGTGAAGGAACCCAGTACTTC. Its translation: CASSFDSEGTQYF.

This rearrangement joins TRBV19 to TRBJ2-7, with 8 bases identical to TRBD2. The CDR3 consists of 14 residues. V lost 10 bases and J lost 3; bases outside the gene matches: 11. CDR1 is LNHDA and CDR2 is SQIVND in the germline V gene (reference sequence). CDR3 sequence reads: CATSRAGENYEQYF. The DNA for the CDR3 is TGTGCCACCTCTCGAGCGGGGGAAAACTACGAGCAGTACTTC.

The chain carries TRBV6-6 and TRBJ1-5, with 7 bases aligning to TRBD1. The J segment lost 0 bases and the V segment lost 6 bases, leaving 8 bases of the junction unmatched. Germline CDR1 reads MNHNY; CDR2 reads SVGAGI (reference sequence). The CDR3 runs 16 residues. CDR3 protein: CASRDFDRDSNQPQHF. In DNA form, the CDR3 reads TGTGCCAGCAGGGACTTCGACAGGGATAGCAATCAGCCCCAGCATTTT.

The chain joins TRBV7-9 to TRBJ2-7; a weak D match, TRBD1 (6 bases). Trimming left V 4 bases short and J 2 bases short, with 12 bases between. Germline values: CDR1 SEHNR, CDR2 FQNEAQ (reference sequence). CDR3 length equals 14 residues. CDR3 amino acids: CASSSLGTTYEQYF. In DNA form, the CDR3 reads TGTGCCAGCAGCTCCCTCGGGACAACCTACGAGCAGTACTTC.

This clone was seen a few times. CDR3 sequence reads: CASSSPRAGGSYGYTF. In DNA form, the CDR3 reads TGTGCCAGCAGCTCACCCCGTGCAGGGGGCTCCTATGGCTACACCTTC. V gene TRBV7-9 combines with J gene TRBJ1-2; 8 bases align to TRBD1. J lost 4 bases, V lost 4 bases, and 11 bases had no gene match. The CDR3 is 16 amino acids. Germline V gene sequence: CDR1 SEHNR, CDR2 FQNEAQ (reference sequence).

CDR3 DNA: TGTGCCATTAACCTAGCAGGGGGAGAGACCCAGTACTTC. It specifies CAINLAGGETQYF. This chain connects TRBV7-2 to TRBJ2-5; 7 positions match TRBD1. This CDR3 contains 13 residues. Trimming removed 10 bases from V and 4 bases from J; junction bases left unmatched: 9. Per the germline V gene, CDR1 is SGHTA and CDR2 is FQGNSA.

A single count supports this clone. The V gene is TRBV29-1, the J gene TRBJ2-7, with D maybe TRBD1 (6 bases). This CDR3 is 13 amino acids long. V lost 6 bases and J lost 4, with 16 bases in between. CDR1 is SQVTM and CDR2 is ANQGSEA in the germline V gene. CDR3 DNA sequence: TGCAGCGTAGCAGGGGTCCTTGGGTACGAGCAGTACTTC. Protein: CSVAGVLGYEQYF.

The chain links TRBV16 to TRBJ1-3, with 7 bases matching TRBD1. Germline assignment: CDR1 KGHSY and CDR2 FQNENV. After removal of 6 bases from V and 0 bases from J, the junction contained 11 bases not matched to a gene. The CDR3 runs 17 residues. The CDR3 DNA reads as TGTGCCAGCAGGCGCACAGGGGAAGTTTCCTCTGGAAACACCATATATTTT. Its translation is CASRRTGEVSSGNTIYF.

The chain joins TRBV4-1 to TRBJ2-7, with 8 bases identical to TRBD2. Germline V gene sequence: CDR1 MGHRA, CDR2 YSYEKL. The CDR3 spans 15 residues. V lost 4 bases, J lost 4 bases, and 9 bases stayed unmatched. As DNA, the CDR3 is TGCGCCAGCAGCCCGGGGGGGGGCTTGTTGTACGAGCAGTACTTC. Its translation is CASSPGGGLLYEQYF.

In DNA, the CDR3 is TGTGCCAGCAGCCGCCCGGGGACAGGATGGGATGGCTACACCTTC. It codes for CASSRPGTGWDGYTF. The V call is TRBV5-6, the J call TRBJ1-2; 8 nucleotides agree with TRBD1. CDR3 length: 15 amino acids. Trimming took 4 bases from V and 6 from J; bases not matched to a gene: 11. CDR1 is SGHDT, CDR2 YYEEEE, per germline.

This clone occurred once. The chain carries TRBV7-8 and TRBJ2-3; 12 bases fit TRBD2. Germline lookup yields CDR1 SGHVS and CDR2 FQNEAQ. Germline trimming cut 5 bases from V and 7 bases from J; bases unmatched to any gene: 13. CDR3 size: 17 residues. Written as DNA, the CDR3 is TGTGCCAGCAGCGACCCCAGGACTAGCGGGGTGGTGTATACGCAGTATTTT. Amino acids: CASSDPRTSGVVYTQYF.

The rearrangement uses TRBV7-2 and TRBJ2-1; no clear D. CDR1 and CDR2 from the germline V gene are SGHTA and FQGNSA. Trimming stripped 4 bases from V and 6 bases from J, with 4 bases between. This CDR3 has 11 amino acids. CDR3 DNA sequence: TGTGCCAGCAGCTCATTCAATGAGCAGTTCTTC. Encoded protein: CASSSFNEQFF.